The T cell receptor (beta chain) described here comes from a study of shared T cell receptors in the human thymus (dated by TCRdb to the early 2020s). Background on the whole study: The study examined how the human thymus generates shared, self-reactive T-cell receptor alpha chains.

This clone was seen a handful of times. Its antigen remains unidentified. Base qualities were left out, and no much larger clone turns up one base away. Other DNA sequences in the sample encode the same CDR3. Preparation of the library involved the immunoSEQ multiplex PCR assay. TCRdb stores this immuneACCESS table with in-frame sequences only. Part of the clones is absent; in the studies checked, under half of the shortfall reflects unresolved V genes, and no reason is known for the rest. The sample profile shows 600,000 to 900,000 clones; 70% to 90% of them were found once. The biggest ten clones account for 0.008% to 0.011% of the sample. From the cysteine up to the phenylalanine, the CDR3 has a length of 12 residues. Only the CDR3 DNA is retained, 36 bases long and in frame from the first base. CDR1 and CDR2 are drawn from the germline V gene: SGHAT, FQNNGV. V is clipped by 1 base and J by 3 bases, and the sequence between their germline boundaries is 3 bases long.

These data were also reused for a study on human thymus T cells. The second study also describes: Donors were immunologically healthy infants undergoing open corrective cardiac surgery for congenital heart defects in Finland. Thymus tissue was collected as surgical resects that were removed during corrective cardiac surgery. Biased V and J gene segment usage appeared to be present in both thymic and peripheral blood repertoires. According to the related research, thymic TCR repertoires were highly overlapping among unrelated individuals. TCR alpha and beta repertoires from about eight infant thymus samples and a few related peripheral blood samples were characterized in the study. The cohort included several male and two female infants, with donor ages spanning 7 to 244 days. Thymocytes were mechanically released from the tissue and were stored as pellets of 10-30 million cells at -70 degrees C. A QIAsymphony instrument was used to extract genomic DNA from the frozen cell pellets. TCRB and TCRAD loci were amplified from a standardized quantity of quality-controlled genomic DNA using the immunoSEQ multiplex PCR assay. The V(D)J region was spanned by amplicons of a length sufficient to cover the CDR3 and to identify V and J genes. Through the commercial immunoSEQ service, the amplicons were sequenced on an Illumina platform. Primer bias and sequencing errors were corrected as previously described, and TCRAD and TCRB definitions were based on the IMGT database. immunoSEQ Analyzer 3.0 and VDJTools were used for repertoire analysis, which covered basic statistics, V/J segment usage, diversity estimates, rarefaction and pairwise overlap. Diversity was estimated with Chao1, ChaoE, Efron-Thisted, Shannon and inverse Simpson indices, and also on datasets down-sampled to the smallest sample. Repertoire overlap was assessed by strict matching of CDR3 nucleotide sequence, V gene and J gene, and clustering was done by Jaccard-based multidimensional scaling. On average, thymus samples yielded 750,000 to 1,000,000 unique TCRB clonotypes, whereas blood samples yielded around 84,000.

This TCR came from a girl less than two years old with a congenital heart defect. Donor details come from another sample of the same person, matched by shared clones. The sequencing sample was made of thymocytes. The sequence joins TRBV11-2 to TRBJ2-5; the D gene identity is not certain. The nucleotide sequence is TGTGCCAGCAGCTTAGCGGAAGAGACCCAGTACTTC. Its protein reads: CASSLAEETQYF.